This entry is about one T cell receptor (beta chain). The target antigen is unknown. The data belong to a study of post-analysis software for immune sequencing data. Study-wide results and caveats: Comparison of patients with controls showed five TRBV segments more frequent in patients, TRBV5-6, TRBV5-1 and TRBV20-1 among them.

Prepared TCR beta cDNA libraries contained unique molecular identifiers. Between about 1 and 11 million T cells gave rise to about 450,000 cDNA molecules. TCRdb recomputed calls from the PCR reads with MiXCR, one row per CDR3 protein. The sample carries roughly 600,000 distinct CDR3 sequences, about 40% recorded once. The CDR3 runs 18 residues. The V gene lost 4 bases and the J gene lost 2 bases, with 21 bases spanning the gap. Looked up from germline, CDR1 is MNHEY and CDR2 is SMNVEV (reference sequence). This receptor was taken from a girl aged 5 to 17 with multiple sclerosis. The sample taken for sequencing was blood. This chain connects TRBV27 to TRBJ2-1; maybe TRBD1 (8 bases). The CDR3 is CASSSQGQGAGAYNEQFF. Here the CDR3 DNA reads TGTGCCAGCAGTTCACAAGGACAGGGTGCGGGAGCCTACAATGAGCAGTTCTTC.